This T cell receptor beta chain is drawn from a study of blood T cell repertoires in COVID-19. Looking at the study overall: Donors in the United States, Italy and Spain gave samples during acute or convalescent COVID-19. PBMCs, B-cell-depleted T cells, or T cells were the source of the cDNA or gDNA that made up the material.

CDR3 length: 14 residues. Trimming left V 4 bases short and J 4 bases short, with 11 bases between. Germline V lookup: CDR1 SGHAT, CDR2 FQDESV (reference sequence). Repertoires were generated with immunoSEQ multiplex PCR, while TCRdb's copy carries only in-frame clones and drops some. This sample has around 190,000 clones, with roughly nine tenths found just once. This chain uses TRBV11-1 with TRBJ2-1; D is perhaps TRBD1 (5 bases). The sample comprised peripheral blood. This receptor was obtained from a man between 18 and 35 years old who had recovered from COVID-19. CDR3 region: CASSYWGGYNEQFF. The CDR3, as DNA: TGTGCCAGCAGCTACTGGGGCGGATACAATGAGCAGTTCTTC.